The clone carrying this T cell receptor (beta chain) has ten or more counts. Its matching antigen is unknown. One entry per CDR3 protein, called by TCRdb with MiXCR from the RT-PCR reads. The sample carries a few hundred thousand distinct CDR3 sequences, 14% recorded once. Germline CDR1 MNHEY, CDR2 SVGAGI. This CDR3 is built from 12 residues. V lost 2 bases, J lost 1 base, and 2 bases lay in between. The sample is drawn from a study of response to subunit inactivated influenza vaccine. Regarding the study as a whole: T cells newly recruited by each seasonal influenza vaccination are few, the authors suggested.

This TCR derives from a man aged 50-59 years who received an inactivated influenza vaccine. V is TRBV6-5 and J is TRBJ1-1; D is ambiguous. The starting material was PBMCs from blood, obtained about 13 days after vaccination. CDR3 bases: TGTGCCAGCAGTTACCGGAACACTGAAGCTTTCTTT. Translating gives CASSYRNTEAFF.